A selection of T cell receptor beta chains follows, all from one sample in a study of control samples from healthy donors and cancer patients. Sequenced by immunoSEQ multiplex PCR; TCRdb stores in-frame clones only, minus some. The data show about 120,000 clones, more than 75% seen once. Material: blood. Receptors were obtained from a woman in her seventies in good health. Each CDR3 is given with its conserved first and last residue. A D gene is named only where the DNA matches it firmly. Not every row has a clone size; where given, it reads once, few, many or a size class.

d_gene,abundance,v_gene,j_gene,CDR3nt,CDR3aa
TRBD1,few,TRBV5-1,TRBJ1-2,TGCGCCAGCAGCCCGGGACAGGACTATGGCTACACCTTC,CASSPGQDYGYTF
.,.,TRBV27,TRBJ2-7,TGTGCCAGCAGTCAATTGGGGGCGCCGGAGTACTTC,CASSQLGAPEYF
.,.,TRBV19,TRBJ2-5,TGTGCCAGTGGGAGGATAAGGGCAGAGACCCAGTACTTC,CASGRIRAETQYF
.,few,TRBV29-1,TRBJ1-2,TGCAGCGTTGCCGGATCCGGGACAAGCGATGGCTACACCTTC,CSVAGSGTSDGYTF
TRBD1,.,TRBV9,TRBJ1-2,TGTGCCAGCAGCGATCGACGGAACAGGGGAAGCTACACCTTC,CASSDRRNRGSYTF
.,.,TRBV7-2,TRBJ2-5,TGTGCCAGCAGCTACTCGGGGGCCCAAGAGACCCAGTACTTC,CASSYSGAQETQYF
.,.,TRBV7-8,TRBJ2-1,TGTGCCAGCAGCTTAGCGCAGGGGACCGTATCTAGCTCCTACAATGAGCAGTTCTTC,CASSLAQGTVSSSYNEQFF
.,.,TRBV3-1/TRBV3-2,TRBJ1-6,TGTGCCAGCAGCCCAACAGGATATAATTCACCCCTCCACTTT,CASSPTGYNSPLHF
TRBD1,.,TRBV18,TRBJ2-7,TGTGCCAGCTCACCTTTCCGGGACAGGGGATGGGAGCAGTACTTC,CASSPFRDRGWEQYF
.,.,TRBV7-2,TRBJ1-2,TGTGCCAGCAGCTTAGAACCATCTAACTATGGCTACACCTTC,CASSLEPSNYGYTF
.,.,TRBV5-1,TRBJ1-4,TGCGCCAGCAGCCTGGGGGACGTAGCAACTAATGAAAAACTGTTTTTT,CASSLGDVATNEKLFF
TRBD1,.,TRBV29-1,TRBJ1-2,TGCAGCGTAGGACAGGGGGGCTATGGCTACACCTTC,CSVGQGGYGYTF
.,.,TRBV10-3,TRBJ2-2,TGTGCCATCAGTGGACAGGACCTGAACACCGGGGAGCTGTTTTTT,CAISGQDLNTGELFF
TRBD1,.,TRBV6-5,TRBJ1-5,TGTGCCAGCAGCCGAAGTCGGACAGGGCGGCCCCAGCATTTT,CASSRSRTGRPQHF
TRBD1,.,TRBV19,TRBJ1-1,TGTGCCAGTAGTATCGAATGGGACAGGTTTATGAACACTGAAGCTTTCTTT,CASSIEWDRFMNTEAFF
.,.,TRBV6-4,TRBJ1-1,TGTGCCACCACATGCCCCCCGCCGGCCACTGAAGCTTTCTTT,CATTCPPPATEAFF
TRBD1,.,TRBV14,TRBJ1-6,TGTGCCAGCAGCCAACTGGACAGGGGTAATTCACCCCTCCACTTT,CASSQLDRGNSPLHF
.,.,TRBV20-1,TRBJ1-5,TGCAGTGCTAGTCGTGGGGGTGCTTTCGGCAATCAGCCCCAGCATTTT,CSASRGGAFGNQPQHF
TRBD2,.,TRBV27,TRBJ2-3,TGTGCCAGCAGTTTATCGCGGGGGGCCTTGGGGTGGGAGTATTTT,CASSLSRGALGWEYF
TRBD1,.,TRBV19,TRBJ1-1,TGTGCCAGTAGCGGACAGGGAAGAGGAACTGAAGCTTTCTTT,CASSGQGRGTEAFF
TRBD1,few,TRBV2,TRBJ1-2,TGTGCCAGCAGTAGCGGACAGGGGTATGGCTACACCTTC,CASSSGQGYGYTF
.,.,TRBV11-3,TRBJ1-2,TGTGCCAGCAGCTTAGAGAGGGACGGCCCCAACTATGGCTACACCTTC,CASSLERDGPNYGYTF
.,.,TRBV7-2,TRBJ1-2,TGTGCCAGCAGCTTAGCGCGGGCAGGGGCTGGCTACACCTTC,CASSLARAGAGYTF
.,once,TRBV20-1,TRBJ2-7,TGCAGTGCTAGTATGACAGGAGTTACCGAGCAGTACTTC,CSASMTGVTEQYF
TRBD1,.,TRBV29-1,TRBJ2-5,TGCAGCAGGGGACAGGGAGAAGAGACCCAGTACTTC,CSRGQGEETQYF
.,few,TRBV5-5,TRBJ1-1,TGTGCCAGCAGCACCCGGCCGGGTCCCGACAGGATACTAAAGGGCACTGAAGCTTTCTTT,CASSTRPGPDRILKGTEAFF
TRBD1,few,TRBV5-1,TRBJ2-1,TGCGCCAGCAGCCCAACCGGGACAGGGAACGAGCAGTTCTTC,CASSPTGTGNEQFF
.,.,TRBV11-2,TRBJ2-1,TGTGCCAGCAGCCGACGGGACTTATTATACAATGAGCAGTTCTTC,CASSRRDLLYNEQFF
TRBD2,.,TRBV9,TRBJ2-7,TGTGCCAGCAGCGCCGGACTAGCGGGGGGGCCGCGGGAGCAGTACTTC,CASSAGLAGGPREQYF
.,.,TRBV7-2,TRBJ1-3,TGTGCCAGCAGCCGCGCCCCCAGGAGTTCTGGAAACACCATATATTTT,CASSRAPRSSGNTIYF
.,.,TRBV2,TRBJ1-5,TGTGCCAGCAGTGACAGTATCTTTAGCAATCAGCCCCAGCATTTT,CASSDSIFSNQPQHF
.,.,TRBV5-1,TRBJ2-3,TGCGCCAGCAGCTTGGAAAGAGGGAACGCAGATACGCAGTATTTT,CASSLERGNADTQYF
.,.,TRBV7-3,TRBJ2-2,TGTGCCAGCAGACAAGAGGGGATCGGCACCGGGGAGCTGTTTTTT,CASRQEGIGTGELFF